Listed below are T cell receptor beta chains from one sample, sequenced in a study of T cell clonotyping in hematopoietic cell transplantation. Repertoires were generated with immunoSEQ multiplex PCR, while TCRdb's copy carries only in-frame clones and drops some. The table includes fewer than 7,000 clones, roughly 68% detected once. Sequences were derived from PBMCs, sampled 180 days after allogeneic stem cell transplant. Receptors were obtained from a male patient between 45 and 59 years old who had an allogeneic stem cell transplant from an unrelated donor, so the T cells may come from the graft donor. Some clones in this sample may be carry-over from other donors' samples. CDR3s include the opening cysteine and the closing phenylalanine or tryptophan. D genes are given only for firm matches. Clone size is not always given. Where it is, it says once, few, many or a class for expanded clones.

J gene: TRBJ2-7
D gene: NA
clone size: NA
V gene: TRBV14
CDR3 DNA: TGTGCCACCGGGCAGACCTCCTACGAGCAGTACTTC
CDR3 protein: CATGQTSYEQYF

J gene: TRBJ1-2
D gene: TRBD1
clone size: NA
V gene: TRBV6-5
CDR3 DNA: TGTGCCAGCAGTCGACAGGGCTATGGCTACACCTTC
CDR3 protein: CASSRQGYGYTF

J gene: TRBJ2-7
D gene: NA
clone size: NA
V gene: TRBV4-3
CDR3 DNA: TGCGCCAGCAGCCAAGATGTATCAGGGGCTATTTACGAGCAGTACTTC
CDR3 protein: CASSQDVSGAIYEQYF

J gene: TRBJ1-1
D gene: NA
clone size: few
V gene: TRBV6-5
CDR3 DNA: TGTGCCAGCAGTTACCGAACGGAAAACACTGAAGCTTTCTTT
CDR3 protein: CASSYRTENTEAFF

J gene: TRBJ1-2
D gene: TRBD1
clone size: few
V gene: TRBV2
CDR3 DNA: TGTGCCAGCAGTCTACAGGGGAACTATGGCTACACCTTC
CDR3 protein: CASSLQGNYGYTF

J gene: TRBJ2-5
D gene: NA
clone size: NA
V gene: TRBV5-1
CDR3 DNA: TGCGCCAGCAGCCAGGGGACTACCACACAAGAGACCCAGTACTTC
CDR3 protein: CASSQGTTTQETQYF

J gene: TRBJ1-2
D gene: TRBD1
clone size: medium-sized
V gene: TRBV9
CDR3 DNA: TGTGCCAGCAGTGACGACAGGGAAAACTATGGCTACACCTTC
CDR3 protein: CASSDDRENYGYTF

J gene: TRBJ2-7
D gene: NA
clone size: NA
V gene: TRBV6-1
CDR3 DNA: TGTGCCAGCAGTGGCCGGGCCGCGGGGCTCGAGCAGTACTTC
CDR3 protein: CASSGRAAGLEQYF

J gene: TRBJ2-5
D gene: NA
clone size: NA
V gene: TRBV5-1
CDR3 DNA: TGCGCCAGCAGCTTGGCAGGGTTCCAAGAGACCCAGTACTTC
CDR3 protein: CASSLAGFQETQYF

J gene: TRBJ2-3
D gene: NA
clone size: NA
V gene: TRBV7-8
CDR3 DNA: TGTGCCAGCAGCCCACCGGGAGTCTCCACAGATACGCAGTATTTT
CDR3 protein: CASSPPGVSTDTQYF

J gene: TRBJ1-1
D gene: TRBD1
clone size: medium-sized
V gene: TRBV4-1
CDR3 DNA: TGCGCCAGCAACCCACTCGGGGCAGGGGGCCCAAACACTGAAGCTTTCTTT
CDR3 protein: CASNPLGAGGPNTEAFF

J gene: TRBJ1-2
D gene: NA
clone size: NA
V gene: TRBV30
CDR3 DNA: TGTGCCTGGAGCCTGGGGGCAGATTGGGGCTACACCTTC
CDR3 protein: CAWSLGADWGYTF

J gene: TRBJ1-2
D gene: NA
clone size: NA
V gene: TRBV6-5
CDR3 DNA: TGTGCCAGCAGTTACCCGGACCCTTGGGCCTTC
CDR3 protein: CASSYPDPWAF

J gene: TRBJ1-2
D gene: NA
clone size: medium-sized
V gene: TRBV7-2
CDR3 DNA: TGTGCCAGCAGCTTCACAGATTATGGCTACACCTTC
CDR3 protein: CASSFTDYGYTF

J gene: TRBJ2-1
D gene: TRBD2
clone size: NA
V gene: TRBV9
CDR3 DNA: TGTGCCAGCAGCGACCTAGCGGGTATGCTCGGTCGGCAGTTCTTC
CDR3 protein: CASSDLAGMLGRQFF

J gene: TRBJ2-1
D gene: NA
clone size: NA
V gene: TRBV6-5
CDR3 DNA: TGTGCCAGCAACGCGGGCTACAATGAGCAGTTCTTC
CDR3 protein: CASNAGYNEQFF

J gene: TRBJ1-1
D gene: TRBD1
clone size: NA
V gene: TRBV6-6
CDR3 DNA: TGTGCCAGCAGTTACCCCGGACAGGGGGGCACTGAAGCTTTCTTT
CDR3 protein: CASSYPGQGGTEAFF

J gene: TRBJ1-1
D gene: NA
clone size: NA
V gene: TRBV29-1
CDR3 DNA: TGCAGCGTTACCGTTTCACAGAACACTGAAGCTTTCTTT
CDR3 protein: CSVTVSQNTEAFF

J gene: TRBJ1-2
D gene: TRBD1
clone size: NA
V gene: TRBV28
CDR3 DNA: TGTGCCAGCCGCGTCGGGGACAGTGGCTACACCTTC
CDR3 protein: CASRVGDSGYTF

J gene: TRBJ1-1
D gene: NA
clone size: NA
V gene: TRBV5-8
CDR3 DNA: TGTGCCAGCCATCTCGTCTGGGGTTACACTGAAGCTTTCTTT
CDR3 protein: CASHLVWGYTEAFF

J gene: TRBJ2-7
D gene: NA
clone size: few
V gene: TRBV4-1
CDR3 DNA: TGCGCCAGCAGCCAGACGACAGGTTCATACGAGCAGTACTTC
CDR3 protein: CASSQTTGSYEQYF

J gene: TRBJ1-4
D gene: NA
clone size: once
V gene: TRBV7-6
CDR3 DNA: TGTGCCAGCAGCCGTCAACAGGGTATGATGAATGAAAAACTGTTTTTT
CDR3 protein: CASSRQQGMMNEKLFF

J gene: TRBJ2-1
D gene: TRBD2
clone size: NA
V gene: TRBV10-3
CDR3 DNA: TGTGCCATCAGTGTTCTAGCGGGAGTACCCGCCTACAATGAGCAGTTCTTC
CDR3 protein: CAISVLAGVPAYNEQFF

J gene: TRBJ1-2
D gene: TRBD1
clone size: once
V gene: TRBV5-6
CDR3 DNA: TGTGCCAGCAGCCCGCAACAGGGGCCGCGCGACTTTAAAGGCTACACCTTC
CDR3 protein: CASSPQQGPRDFKGYTF

J gene: TRBJ1-6
D gene: NA
clone size: NA
V gene: TRBV5-1
CDR3 DNA: TGCGCCAGCAGCTTGGTTCACTACAGCTCCTATAATTCACCCCTCCACTTT
CDR3 protein: CASSLVHYSSYNSPLHF

J gene: TRBJ2-7
D gene: NA
clone size: few
V gene: TRBV7-9
CDR3 DNA: TGTGCCAGCAGCTTCGGGTCCTACGAGCAGTACTTC
CDR3 protein: CASSFGSYEQYF

J gene: TRBJ1-2
D gene: TRBD1
clone size: NA
V gene: TRBV28
CDR3 DNA: TGTGCCAGCACCAACCGAGGGGGCTTAAACTATGGCTACACCTTC
CDR3 protein: CASTNRGGLNYGYTF

J gene: TRBJ2-5
D gene: TRBD2
clone size: NA
V gene: TRBV14
CDR3 DNA: TGTGCCAGCAGCCCCGGACTAGCGGGAGGGCGGAGGGAGACCCAGTACTTC
CDR3 protein: CASSPGLAGGRRETQYF

J gene: TRBJ1-1
D gene: NA
clone size: NA
V gene: TRBV29-1
CDR3 DNA: TGCAGCGTTGATGGGAGGAGTTCGGGTACTGAAGCTTTCTTT
CDR3 protein: CSVDGRSSGTEAFF

J gene: TRBJ2-7
D gene: TRBD1
clone size: NA
V gene: TRBV25-1
CDR3 DNA: TGTGCCAGTAGCCGCGGGACAGGGACCTACGAGCAGTACTTC
CDR3 protein: CASSRGTGTYEQYF

J gene: TRBJ2-6
D gene: NA
clone size: NA
V gene: TRBV6-1
CDR3 DNA: TGTGCCAGCGGCAGGGGAGACGGGGCCAACGTCCTGACTTTC
CDR3 protein: CASGRGDGANVLTF

J gene: TRBJ2-4
D gene: NA
clone size: NA
V gene: TRBV30
CDR3 DNA: TGTGCCTGGAGCAAACCTATCCGGGACATTGGGAACATTCAGTACTTC
CDR3 protein: CAWSKPIRDIGNIQYF

J gene: TRBJ2-7
D gene: NA
clone size: NA
V gene: TRBV25-1
CDR3 DNA: TGTGCCAGCAGCTCAGGGCCCTACGAGCAGTACTTC
CDR3 protein: CASSSGPYEQYF